The 24 T cell receptor beta chains below were found in one sample sequenced in a study of T cell changes during pregnancy in multiple sclerosis. Clones were read by immunoSEQ multiplex PCR, and TCRdb kept only the in-frame ones, dropping some. The sample records around 70,000 clones, around 94% being singletons. This sample comprised peripheral blood, obtained in the third trimester of pregnancy. The receptors shown here come from a female donor with multiple sclerosis, enrolled in a pregnancy study.

This chain links TRBV9 with TRBJ1-1, with TRBD1 matching 11 bases. The CDR3 is made up of 15 amino acids. Germline values: CDR1 SGDLS, CDR2 YYNGEE. The ends lost 7 bases at V and 4 bases at J; junction bases unmatched: 9. The DNA for the CDR3 is TGTGCCAGCCGGTCCTCGGGACAGGGGGTCACTGAAGCTTTCTTT. This encodes CASRSSGQGVTEAFF.

The chain uses TRBV9 and TRBJ1-2; 7 nucleotides align to TRBD1. The CDR3 is 16 amino acids. CDR1 is SGDLS and CDR2 is YYNGEE in the germline V gene. Trimming cost V 4 bases and J 4 bases; bases outside gene matches: 13. The DNA for the CDR3 is TGTGCCAGCAGCTCCCATACAGGGGCAGCGGGCTATGGCTACACCTTC. This gives the protein CASSSHTGAAGYGYTF.

V is TRBV7-2 and J is TRBJ2-7; no clear D gene. CDR1 and CDR2 from the germline V gene are SGHTA and FQGNSA. The V end was cut by 8 bases, the J end by 3 bases, with 17 bases between. The CDR3 extends over 14 amino acids. CDR3 region: CASRPAGSGYEQYF. CDR3 nucleotide sequence: TGTGCCAGCCGACCCGCCGGGTCGGGCTACGAGCAGTACTTC.

V gene TRBV4-1 combines with J gene TRBJ2-5; 7 bases line up with TRBD2. After removal of 1 base from V and 4 bases from J, the junction contained 3 bases not matched to a gene. Germline V gene sequence: CDR1 MGHRA, CDR2 YSYEKL. This CDR3 region has 14 residues. CDR3 nucleotide sequence: TGCGCCAGCAGCCAAGGATCTAGCGGAGAGACCCAGTACTTC. It codes for CASSQGSSGETQYF.

The gene calls are TRBV11-2 and TRBJ1-4; 8 bases are a match to TRBD1. The CDR3 runs 15 residues. The trim removed 1 base at V and 4 bases at J, leaving 2 bases unmatched. The germline V gene has CDR1 SGHAT and CDR2 FQNNGV. The CDR3 region is CASSLVTGGNEKLFF. The CDR3 DNA is TGTGCCAGCAGCTTAGTAACAGGGGGTAATGAAAAACTGTTTTTT.

The chain joins TRBV4-3 to TRBJ2-7; possible D gene TRBD2, 7 bases. Trimming took off 3 bases at V and 4 bases at J, with 19 bases between the two ends. Germline-derived CDR1 and CDR2 are LGHNA and YSLEER. The CDR3 runs 16 residues. The CDR3 DNA is TGCGCCAGCAGCCAGCGGGGGCGGGCAGGGGAATACGAGCAGTACTTC. Its protein product is CASSQRGRAGEYEQYF.

The chain combines TRBV5-1 with TRBJ2-3; 10 bases align to TRBD2. This CDR3 comprises 19 residues. J gave up 0 bases and V 6 bases, and 16 bases lay outside the gene matches. CDR1 and CDR2 from the germline V gene are SGHRS and YFSETQ. The CDR3 DNA is TGCGCCAGCACCCGAGGGGCAACTAGCGGGGCGCTCAGCACAGATACGCAGTATTTT. This encodes CASTRGATSGALSTDTQYF. The complete variable domain, with remaining parts taken from reference TRBV5-1 and TRBJ2-3, reads KAGVTQTPRYLIKTRGQQVTLSCSPISGHRSVSWYQQTPGQGLQFLFEYFSETQRNKGNFPGRFSGRQFSNSRSEMNVSTLELGDSALYLCASTRGATSGALSTDTQYFGPGTRLTVL.

The genes are TRBV18 and TRBJ1-1, with D perhaps matching TRBD1 (6 bases). The CDR3 runs to 14 residues. Trimming removed 3 bases from V and 3 bases from J, with 11 bases in between. Germline V gene sequence: CDR1 KGHSH, CDR2 LQKENI. CDR3 DNA: TGTGCCAGCTCACCTCAGGGGACGGACACTGAAGCTTTCTTT. Protein sequence: CASSPQGTDTEAFF. Full variable domain (rest looked up from reference TRBV18 and TRBJ1-1): NAGVMQNPRHLVRRRGQEARLRCSPMKGHSHVYWYRQLPEEGLKFMVYLQKENIIDESGMPKERFSAEFPKEGPSILRIQQVVRGDSAAYFCASSPQGTDTEAFFGQGTRLTVV.

The V call is TRBV5-1, the J call TRBJ2-7; D is possibly TRBD2 (7 bases). V was clipped by 1 base and J by 6 bases, with 20 bases between them. The V gene's germline CDR1 is SGHRS and CDR2 YFSETQ. The CDR3 is 16 amino acids. The CDR3 sequence: CASSLRLAGAPREQYF. Here the CDR3 DNA reads TGCGCCAGCAGCTTGAGGTTGGCGGGGGCACCTCGCGAGCAGTACTTC.

The chain is built from TRBV18 and TRBJ1-4; D might be TRBD1 (6 bases). This CDR3 has 18 residues. V was cut by 2 bases and J by 0 bases, with 16 bases left in between. Germline V lookup: CDR1 KGHSH, CDR2 LQKENI. The CDR3 nucleotides read TGTGCCAGCTCACCATTACAGGGCTCGGTGGCAACTAATGAAAAACTGTTTTTT. Translated, it gives CASSPLQGSVATNEKLFF.

This clone was observed once. V is TRBV18 and J is TRBJ1-3; unclear D gene. With 3 bases removed from V and 4 bases from J, the gap between germline ends came to 16 bases. Germline values: CDR1 KGHSH, CDR2 LQKENI. The CDR3 has 16 amino acids. DNA for the CDR3: TGTGCCAGCTCACCTCAAGCAGCAGGTTCGGGAAACACCATATATTTT. This codes for CASSPQAAGSGNTIYF.

The rearrangement joins TRBV9 to TRBJ1-5; D unclear. The germline V gene has CDR1 SGDLS and CDR2 YYNGEE. V was shortened by 4 bases and J by 11 bases, with 22 bases between the two germline ends. CDR3 length equals 15 residues. CDR3 coding DNA: TGTGCCAGCAGCCCCAGTTCGGACTATGGGTCGGCCCAGCATTTT. Its protein is CASSPSSDYGSAQHF.

CDR3 sequence reads: CASTRGSRDRGETGNTIYF. In nucleotides, the CDR3 is TGTGCCAGTACCAGAGGATCCCGGGACAGGGGAGAAACTGGAAACACCATATATTTT. The chain employs TRBV21-1 and TRBJ1-3; the table's D call TRBD1 went unverified against the DNA. TRBV21-1 is described as a pseudogene. The CDR3 has 19 amino acids.

The chain links TRBV5-1 to TRBJ2-6, with 9 bases that match TRBD1. Germline CDR1 SGHRS, CDR2 YFSETQ. This CDR3 comprises 20 residues. V was clipped by 5 bases and J by 0 bases; unmatched bases: 15. CDR3 DNA sequence: TGCGCCAGCAGTTATATTCCGGAACAGGGGGCTCCCTCTGGGGCCAACGTCCTGACTTTC. This encodes CASSYIPEQGAPSGANVLTF.

The chain employs TRBV10-3 and TRBJ2-1, with 16 bases lining up with TRBD2. Germline V gene data show CDR1 as ENHRY and CDR2 as SYGVKD. The CDR3 sequence is 16 residues long. With 4 bases clipped from V and 13 bases from J, the junction kept 10 bases outside the gene matches. The CDR3 here is CAISGSGTSGGAVQFF. The DNA for the CDR3 is TGTGCCATCAGTGGTTCCGGGACTAGCGGGGGGGCCGTACAGTTCTTC.

V and J are TRBV27 and TRBJ1-5; tentative D call: TRBD1 (5 bases). In germline, CDR1 is MNHEY, CDR2 SMNVEV (reference sequence). This CDR3 has 15 residues. Trimming pared 5 bases from V and 5 bases from J, leaving 16 bases between. CDR3 loop: CASSPSGRRDQPQHF. The CDR3, as DNA: TGTGCCAGCAGTCCGTCAGGGAGGAGAGATCAGCCCCAGCATTTT.

This rearrangement joins TRBV7-2 to TRBJ1-4; possibly TRBD1 for D (6 bases). V gave up 5 bases and J gave up 10 bases, with 14 bases separating them. Germline lookup yields CDR1 SGHTA and CDR2 FQGNSA. The length of the CDR3 is 13 residues. The CDR3 loop reads CASSGGALGKLFF. The CDR3, as DNA: TGTGCCAGCAGCGGGGGGGCGCTCGGAAAACTGTTTTTT. Using reference TRBV7-2 and TRBJ1-4 for the parts outside the CDR3, the full variable domain is GAGVSQSPSNKVTEKGKDVELRCDPISGHTALYWYRQSLGQGLEFLIYFQGNSAPDKSGLPSDRFSAERTGGSVSTLTIQRTQQEDSAVYLCASSGGALGKLFFGSGTQLSVL.

This chain connects TRBV9 to TRBJ2-3; TRBD2 agrees at 10 bases. Looked up from germline, CDR1 is SGDLS and CDR2 is YYNGEE. J was trimmed by 3 bases and V by 0 bases; bases with no gene match: 10. The CDR3 extends over 18 amino acids. Here the CDR3 reads CASSVVGSGGLATDTQYF. CDR3 in DNA: TGTGCCAGCAGCGTAGTCGGGTCTGGGGGACTAGCGACAGATACGCAGTATTTT.

This clone was recorded once. The chain is built from TRBV9 and TRBJ1-5, with D tentatively TRBD1 (5 bases). Germline CDR1 and CDR2: SGDLS and YYNGEE. V was clipped by 3 bases and J by 9 bases, with 16 bases between them. The CDR3 spans 14 residues. Here the CDR3 DNA reads TGTGCCAGCAGCGCGGGGGGGGGTTGGCGGCCCCAGCATTTT. This sequence encodes CASSAGGGWRPQHF.

The chain employs TRBV7-8 and TRBJ2-7; D perhaps matches TRBD2 (5 bases). There are 12 residues in the CDR3. V lost 5 bases and J 3 bases, leaving 8 bases between the germline ends. The V gene's germline CDR1 is SGHVS and CDR2 FQNEAQ. In DNA form, the CDR3 reads TGTGCCAGCAGCCCCCGGGGCTACGAGCAGTACTTC. Translation gives CASSPRGYEQYF.

This chain joins TRBV5-1 and TRBJ1-3; D is uncertain. This CDR3 is 15 amino acids long. V shed 0 bases and J shed 3 bases, with 10 bases lying between them. Germline assignment: CDR1 SGHRS and CDR2 YFSETQ. The DNA for the CDR3 is TGCGCCAGCAGCTTGGTCCCAGAAAGTGGAAACACCATATATTTT. Its protein product is CASSLVPESGNTIYF.

This clone occurred once. The V and J genes are TRBV10-1 and TRBJ2-3, with D possibly matching TRBD2 (5 bases). The V and J ends lost 8 bases and 6 bases respectively, with 18 bases between them. Germline CDR1 reads WNHNN; CDR2 reads SYGVQD (reference sequence). The CDR3 is 14 residues long. The CDR3 DNA follows: TGCGCCAGCGGGGAGTCCCCGCCACAGGATACGCAGTATTTT. Its protein product is CASGESPPQDTQYF.

This chain uses TRBV2 with TRBJ1-6; maybe TRBD1 (6 bases). This CDR3 is 14 amino acids long. The germline V gene has CDR1 SNHLY and CDR2 FYNNEI. Trimming took off 7 bases at V and 4 bases at J, with 11 bases between the two ends. CDR3 protein: CASMTDRYNSPLHF. In nucleotides, the CDR3 is TGTGCCAGCATGACAGACAGGTATAATTCACCCCTCCACTTT.

The J gene is TRBJ1-1, the V gene TRBV11-2; D remains ambiguous. Germline V lookup: CDR1 SGHAT, CDR2 FQNNGV. Trimming removed 5 bases from V and 1 base from J, with 8 bases in between. The length of the CDR3 is 13 residues. CDR3 coding DNA: TGTGCCAGCAGCCACAGTGGGAACACTGAAGCTTTCTTT. Translation: CASSHSGNTEAFF.